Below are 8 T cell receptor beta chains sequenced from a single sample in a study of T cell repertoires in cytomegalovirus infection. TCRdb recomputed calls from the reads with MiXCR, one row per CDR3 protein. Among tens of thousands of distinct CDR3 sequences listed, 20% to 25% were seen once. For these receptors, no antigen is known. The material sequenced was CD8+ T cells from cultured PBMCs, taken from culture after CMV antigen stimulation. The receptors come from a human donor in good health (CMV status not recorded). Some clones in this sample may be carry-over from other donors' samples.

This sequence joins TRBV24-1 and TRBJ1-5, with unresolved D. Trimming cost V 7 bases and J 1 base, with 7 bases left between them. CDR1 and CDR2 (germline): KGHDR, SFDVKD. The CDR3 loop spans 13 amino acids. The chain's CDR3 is CATSPGSNQPQHF. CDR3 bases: TGTGCCACCAGCCCGGGAAGCAATCAGCCCCAGCATTTT.

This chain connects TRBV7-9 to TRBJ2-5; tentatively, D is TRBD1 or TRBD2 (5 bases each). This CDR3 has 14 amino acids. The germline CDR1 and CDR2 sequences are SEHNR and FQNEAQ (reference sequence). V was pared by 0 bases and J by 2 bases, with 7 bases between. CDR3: CASSLAGPQETQYF. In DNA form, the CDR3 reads TGTGCCAGCAGCTTAGCGGGACCTCAAGAGACCCAGTACTTC.

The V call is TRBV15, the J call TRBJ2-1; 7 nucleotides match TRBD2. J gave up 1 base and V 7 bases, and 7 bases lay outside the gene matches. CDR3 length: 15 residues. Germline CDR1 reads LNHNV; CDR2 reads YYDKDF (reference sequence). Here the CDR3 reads CATKRREGSYNEQFF. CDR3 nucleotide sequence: TGTGCCACCAAGCGCAGGGAGGGATCCTACAATGAGCAGTTCTTC.

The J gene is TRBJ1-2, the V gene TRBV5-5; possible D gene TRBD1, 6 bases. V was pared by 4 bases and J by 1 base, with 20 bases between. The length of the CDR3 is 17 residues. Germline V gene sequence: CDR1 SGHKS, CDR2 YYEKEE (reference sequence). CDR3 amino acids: CASSEGVQGARNYGYTF. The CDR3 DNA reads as TGTGCCAGCAGCGAGGGGGTACAGGGAGCCCGTAACTATGGCTACACCTTC.

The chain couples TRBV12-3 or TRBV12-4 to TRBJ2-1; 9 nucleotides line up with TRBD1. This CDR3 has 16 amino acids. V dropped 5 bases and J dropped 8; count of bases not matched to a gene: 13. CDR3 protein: CASSTLEGQGDDEQFF. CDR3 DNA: TGTGCCAGCAGTACCCTGGAGGGACAGGGTGATGATGAGCAGTTCTTC.

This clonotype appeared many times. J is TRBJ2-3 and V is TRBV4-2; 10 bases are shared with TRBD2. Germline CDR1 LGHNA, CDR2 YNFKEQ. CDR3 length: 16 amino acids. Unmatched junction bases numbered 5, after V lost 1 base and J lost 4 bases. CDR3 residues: CASSQVGLAESDTQYF. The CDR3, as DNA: TGTGCCAGCAGCCAAGTTGGACTAGCGGAGTCAGATACGCAGTATTTT.

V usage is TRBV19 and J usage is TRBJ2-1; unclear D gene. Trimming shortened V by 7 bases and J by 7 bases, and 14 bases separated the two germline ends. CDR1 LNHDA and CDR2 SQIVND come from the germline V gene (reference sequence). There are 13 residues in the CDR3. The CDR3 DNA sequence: TGTGCCAGTACCGGCCGGGTACAGAATGAGCAGTTCTTC. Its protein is CASTGRVQNEQFF. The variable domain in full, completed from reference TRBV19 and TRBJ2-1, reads DGGITQSPKYLFRKEGQNVTLSCEQNLNHDAMYWYRQDPGQGLRLIYYSQIVNDFQKGDIAEGYSVSREKKESFPLTVTSAQKNPTAFYLCASTGRVQNEQFFGPGTRLTVL.

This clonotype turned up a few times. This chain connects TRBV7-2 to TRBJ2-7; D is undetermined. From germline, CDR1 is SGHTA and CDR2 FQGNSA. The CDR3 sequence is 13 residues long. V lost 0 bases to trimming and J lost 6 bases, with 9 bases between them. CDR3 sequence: CASSLAGWREQYF. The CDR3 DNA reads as TGTGCCAGCAGCTTAGCCGGGTGGCGCGAGCAGTACTTC.